Detailed here is one T cell receptor beta chain. Enrollment of patients from Seattle took place during active infection, with longitudinal follow-up. This sample is drawn from a study of blood T cell repertoires in COVID-19. Study at large: COVID-19 samples collected from the United States, Italy and Spain covered acute and convalescent phases. Sample material is recorded as cDNA or gDNA derived from T cells, B-cell-depleted T cells, or PBMCs.

This CDR3 has 16 amino acids. V shed 1 base, J shed 6 bases, and the junction held 9 bases outside the gene matches. Germline loops: CDR1 LGHNT, CDR2 FRNRAP. Methods used by the authors: Using reference gene primer amplification, nucleated cell counts were estimated. Generated by immunoSEQ multiplex PCR, the TCRdb table keeps only in-frame clones and is missing some. From that table come the V and J calls and clone size; the DNA was used to work out D and trimming. Counted here are hundreds of thousands of clones, about nine tenths occurring once; the ten biggest clones make up roughly 6.7%. The chain joins TRBV12-5 to TRBJ2-3, with 8 positions matching TRBD1. The sequenced sample was peripheral blood. This clonotype originated in a woman in her twenties or thirties with COVID-19, enrolled during active disease. The CDR3 DNA reads TGTGCTAGTGGTTTGGGGACAGGGCTCTCCGGGGATACGCAGTATTTT. The encoded protein is CASGLGTGLSGDTQYF.